The 9 T cell receptor beta chains below come from one sample, sequenced in a study of T-cell memory formation after mild COVID-19. TCRdb passed the 5' RACE reads through MiXCR, listing each CDR3 protein once. The data contain 57,000 or so distinct CDR3 sequences, 9.3% of them singletons. Material: PBMCs or a T cell subset sorted from them (not recorded which). These receptors all stem from a man between 18 and 29 years old who had mild COVID-19 (a few samples of this study predate the infection). Cell type and time point are not known.

There are a few counts of this clonotype. The V and J genes are TRBV3-1 and TRBJ1-1; D gene uncertain. The V end lost 0 bases, the J end lost 11 bases, and 7 bases lay between the germline ends. Germline loops: CDR1 LGHDT, CDR2 YNNKEL (reference sequence). The CDR3 contains 11 residues. The CDR3 spells CASSQDSPAFF. As DNA, the CDR3 is TGTGCCAGCAGCCAAGACTCTCCCGCTTTCTTT.

This clonotype has a count of ten or more. The chain carries TRBV5-6 and TRBJ1-1; D is undetermined. Per the germline V gene, CDR1 is SGHDT and CDR2 is YYEEEE. The V end lost 1 base, the J end lost 11 bases, and 12 bases lay between the germline ends. CDR3 length equals 12 residues. The CDR3 protein is CASSLTNGLAFF. The CDR3 region has the DNA TGTGCCAGCAGCTTGACAAACGGATTGGCTTTCTTT.

This clonotype turned up a few times. The V call is TRBV7-9, the J call TRBJ2-7, with D uncertain. This CDR3 has 14 amino acids. Germline lookup yields CDR1 SEHNR and CDR2 FQNEAQ (reference sequence). Trimming shortened V by 0 bases and J by 0 bases, and 6 bases separated the two germline ends. The CDR3 sequence is CASSLADGSYEQYF. CDR3 in DNA: TGTGCCAGCAGCTTAGCGGACGGCTCCTACGAGCAGTACTTC.

This clonotype was seen repeatedly, ten times or more. The CDR3 reads CASSPTLAGEETQYF. The DNA of the CDR3 is TGCGCCAGCAGCCCGACACTAGCGGGGGAAGAGACCCAGTACTTC. V usage is TRBV5-1 and J usage is TRBJ2-5; TRBD2 matches 11 bases. Per germline, CDR1 SGHRS and CDR2 YFSETQ. Trimming cost V 4 bases and J 3 bases; bases outside gene matches: 5. The CDR3 runs to 15 residues.

The V gene is TRBV20-1, the J gene TRBJ1-2; no reliable D call. The CDR3 extends over 14 amino acids. V lost 0 bases and J lost 3, with 11 bases in between. The V gene's germline CDR1 is DFQATT and CDR2 SNEGSKA (reference sequence). CDR3 loop: CSARDGRKYYGYTF. The CDR3 region has the DNA TGCAGTGCTAGAGACGGCAGAAAGTACTATGGCTACACCTTC.

The CDR3 here is CASSTGQGGETQYF. As DNA, the CDR3 is TGTGCCAGCAGCACCGGACAGGGGGGAGAGACCCAGTACTTC. The V gene is TRBV7-9, the J gene TRBJ2-5, with 10 bases lining up with TRBD1. Germline V CDR1 and CDR2: SEHNR, FQNEAQ (reference sequence). J lost 4 bases, V lost 5 bases, and 4 bases had no gene match. This CDR3 contains 14 residues.

Relative to its sample, this clonotype is medium-sized. The rearrangement links TRBV4-3 to TRBJ2-3; D is perhaps TRBD1 (5 bases). The germline gives CDR1 LGHNA, CDR2 YSLEER. Between the trimmed V and J ends, which lost 1 base and 1 base, there was a span of 9 bases. The CDR3 is 15 residues long. The CDR3 DNA reads TGCGCCAGCAGCCAAGTTACAGGCCGCACAGATACGCAGTATTTT. Translated: CASSQVTGRTDTQYF.

This clonotype appeared a few times. The V and J genes are TRBV29-1 and TRBJ2-3; TRBD2 agrees at 12 bases. The junction had 9 bases not matched to a gene; V was cut back by 5 bases and J by 6 bases. Germline CDR1 and CDR2: SQVTM and ANQGSEA. The CDR3 has 15 residues. This CDR3 is CSVLWTSGASDTQYF. The CDR3 coding sequence is TGCAGCGTTCTTTGGACTAGCGGGGCTTCCGATACGCAGTATTTT.

This clonotype was seen ten or more times. This chain joins TRBV7-2 and TRBJ2-1, with a weak D call TRBD2 (5 bases). Germline CDR1 SGHTA, CDR2 FQGNSA. CDR3 length: 15 amino acids. V was shortened by 5 bases and J by 3 bases, with 14 bases between the two germline ends. CDR3 bases: TGTGCCAGCAGCGCAGACCCGGGAATCTACAATGAGCAGTTCTTC. Protein: CASSADPGIYNEQFF. Filled out from reference TRBV7-2 and TRBJ2-1, the complete variable domain reads GAGVSQSPSNKVTEKGKDVELRCDPISGHTALYWYRQSLGQGLEFLIYFQGNSAPDKSGLPSDRFSAERTGGSVSTLTIQRTQQEDSAVYLCASSADPGIYNEQFFGPGTRLTVL.